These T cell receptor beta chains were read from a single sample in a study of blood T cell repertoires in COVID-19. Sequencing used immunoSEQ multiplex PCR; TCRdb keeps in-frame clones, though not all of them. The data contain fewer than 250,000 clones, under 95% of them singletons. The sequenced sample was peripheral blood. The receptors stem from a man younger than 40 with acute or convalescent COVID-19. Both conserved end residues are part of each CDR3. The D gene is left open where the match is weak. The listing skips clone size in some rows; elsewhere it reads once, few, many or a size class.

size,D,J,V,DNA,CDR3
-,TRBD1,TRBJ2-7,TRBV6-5,TGTGCCAGCAGAACAGGGGTCCACGAGCAGTACTTC,CASRTGVHEQYF
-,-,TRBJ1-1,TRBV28,TGTGCCAGCAGAGGGGCGACCACTGAAGCTTTCTTT,CASRGATTEAFF
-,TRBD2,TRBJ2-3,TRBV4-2,TGTGCCAGCAGCCAAGCGGGACTAGCATTGACAGATACGCAGTATTTT,CASSQAGLALTDTQYF
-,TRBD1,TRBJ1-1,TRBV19,TGTGCCAGTAGTAAGCTGGACAGGCTTCCTGTTGAAGCTTTCTTT,CASSKLDRLPVEAFF
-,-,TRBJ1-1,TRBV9,TGTGCCAGCAGCGTAGCTGGAGGGATGACTGAAGCTTTCTTT,CASSVAGGMTEAFF
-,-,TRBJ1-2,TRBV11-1,TGTGCCAGCAGCGGCTGGCAGGGCTATGGCTACACCTTC,CASSGWQGYGYTF
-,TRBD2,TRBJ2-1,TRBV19,TGTGCCAGTAGTCTGGACGGGGGGGCAAATGAGCAGTTCTTC,CASSLDGGANEQFF
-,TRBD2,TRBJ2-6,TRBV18,TGTGCCAGCTCACCACGCCCGATGACTAGCGGGGGGCCTGGGGCCAACGTCCTGACTTTC,CASSPRPMTSGGPGANVLTF
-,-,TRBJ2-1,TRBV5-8,TGTGCCAGCAGGCGAAGTAGGAGCTCCTACAATGAGCAGTTCTTC,CASRRSRSSYNEQFF
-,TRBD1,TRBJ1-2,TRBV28,TGTGCCAGCCACTTATTTCAGGGGGCGGGGTATGGCTACACCTTC,CASHLFQGAGYGYTF
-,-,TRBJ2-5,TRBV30,TGTGCCTGGAGTGCTTCAGAGACCCAGTACTTC,CAWSASETQYF
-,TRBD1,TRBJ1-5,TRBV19,TGTGCCTCCCGGGGGACAGCAATTCAGCCCCAGCATTTT,CASRGTAIQPQHF
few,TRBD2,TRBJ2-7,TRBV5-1,TGCGCCAGCAGCCCAGGGACTAGCGACGAGCAGTACTTC,CASSPGTSDEQYF
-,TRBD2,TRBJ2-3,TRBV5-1,TGCGCCAGCAGCTTGCCGACTAGCGGATATAGCACAGATACGCAGTATTTT,CASSLPTSGYSTDTQYF
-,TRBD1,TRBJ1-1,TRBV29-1,TGCAGCGCTGAGGGGGCGGACGGTACTGAAGCTTTCTTT,CSAEGADGTEAFF
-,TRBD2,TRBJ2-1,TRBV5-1,TGCGCCAGCAGCTTGGTAGTAGCGGGGGACAATGAGCAGTTCTTC,CASSLVVAGDNEQFF
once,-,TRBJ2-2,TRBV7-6,TGTGCCAGCAGCTTCGGGGTTCCCGGGGAGCTGTTTTTT,CASSFGVPGELFF
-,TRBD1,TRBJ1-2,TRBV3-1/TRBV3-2,TGTGCCAGCAGCCAGACCGGGACAGCTTATGGCTACACCTTC,CASSQTGTAYGYTF
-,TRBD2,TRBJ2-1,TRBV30,TGTGCCTGGAGTGTGTCGGCTAGCGGGGATGAGCAGTTCTTC,CAWSVSASGDEQFF
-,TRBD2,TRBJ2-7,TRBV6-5,TGTGCCAGCAGGGACCCGGCGGGAGGGTTCTACGAGCAGTACTTC,CASRDPAGGFYEQYF
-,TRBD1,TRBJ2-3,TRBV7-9,TGTGCCAGCACCGGGACAGGGAGCACAGATACGCAGTATTTT,CASTGTGSTDTQYF
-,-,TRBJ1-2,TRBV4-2,TGTGCCAGCAGCCAAGGCCCGGGGACAAATAATGGCTACACCTTC,CASSQGPGTNNGYTF
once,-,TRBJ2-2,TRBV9,TGTGCCAGCAGACCCAACAGGGCCGGGGAGCTGTTTTTT,CASRPNRAGELFF
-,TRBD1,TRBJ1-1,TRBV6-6,TGTGCCAGCAGTCAGCCGGACAGGATGAACACTGAAGCTTTCTTT,CASSQPDRMNTEAFF
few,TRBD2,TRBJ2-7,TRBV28,TGTGCCAGCAGGCCATCCGGGACTAGAGAGGGAGAAGGTCTCTACGAGCAGTACTTC,CASRPSGTREGEGLYEQYF
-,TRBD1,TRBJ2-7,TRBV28,TGTGCCAGCAGGACTTCGGGACAGGGTCGGAACGAGCAGTACTTC,CASRTSGQGRNEQYF
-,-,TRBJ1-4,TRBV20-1,TGCAGTGCTAGTAGGGGCGTCGATAATGAAAAACTGTTTTTT,CSASRGVDNEKLFF
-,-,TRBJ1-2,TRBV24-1,TGTGGGGACACCATTGACTATGGCTACACCTTC,CGDTIDYGYTF
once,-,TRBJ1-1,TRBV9,TGTGCCAGCCCCTGGGCCTTCCCGAACACTGAAGCTTTCTTT,CASPWAFPNTEAFF
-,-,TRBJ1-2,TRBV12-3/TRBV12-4,TGTGCCAGCCACCTCGGGAGGGGCTATGGCTACACCTTC,CASHLGRGYGYTF
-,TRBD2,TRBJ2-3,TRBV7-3,TGTGCCAGCAGCCCCGGACTAGCGGGGGCCTTCACAGATACGCAGTATTTT,CASSPGLAGAFTDTQYF
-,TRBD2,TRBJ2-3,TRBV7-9,TGTGCCAGCAGCTTAGGTTCTAGCGGGCGGGCAGATACGCAGTATTTT,CASSLGSSGRADTQYF
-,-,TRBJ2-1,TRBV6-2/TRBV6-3,TGTGCCAGCAGTTTATATTGGCGGGATTTTTACAATGAGCAGTTCTTC,CASSLYWRDFYNEQFF
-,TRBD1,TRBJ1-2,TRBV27,TGTGCCAGCAGGGACCGGACAGGGTTGTTCTATGGCTACACCTTC,CASRDRTGLFYGYTF
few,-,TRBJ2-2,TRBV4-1,TGCGCCAGCAGCCAAGACATAGATCTAGACACCGGGGAGCTGTTTTTT,CASSQDIDLDTGELFF
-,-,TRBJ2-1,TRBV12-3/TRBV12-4,TGTGCCAGCACTACAGGGTGGAATGAGCAGTTCTTC,CASTTGWNEQFF
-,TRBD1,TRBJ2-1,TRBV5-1,TGCGCCAGCAGCCGCCAACAGGGGAGTGAGCAGTTCTTC,CASSRQQGSEQFF
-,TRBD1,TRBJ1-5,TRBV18,TGTGCCAGCTCACCCGAGGGGGCGAGGAATCAGCCCCAGCATTTT,CASSPEGARNQPQHF
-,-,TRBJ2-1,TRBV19,TGTGCCAGTAGTATGGCAGGGGATGAGCAGTTCTTC,CASSMAGDEQFF
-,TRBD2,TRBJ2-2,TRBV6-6,TGTGCCAGCAGCTCGGGACTAGCAGCCACCGGGGAGCTGTTTTTT,CASSSGLAATGELFF
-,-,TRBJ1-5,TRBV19,TGTGCCAGTAGCGGGGGGTCTCGGGGCGGGAATCAGCCCCAGCATTTT,CASSGGSRGGNQPQHF
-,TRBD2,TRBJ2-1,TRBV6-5,TGTGCCAGCAGTTACTCTGGACTAGTGGAGTTCTTC,CASSYSGLVEFF
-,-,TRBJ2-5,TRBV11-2,TGTGCCAGCAGCCCTGGCTGGGGGCCCCAGTACTTC,CASSPGWGPQYF
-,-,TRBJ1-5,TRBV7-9,TGTGCCAGCAGCAGGGACGGGGTTCACAATCAGCCCCAGCATTTT,CASSRDGVHNQPQHF
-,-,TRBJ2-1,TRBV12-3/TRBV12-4,TGTGCCAGCAGTTCGACAGGCACTAATGAGCAGTTCTTC,CASSSTGTNEQFF
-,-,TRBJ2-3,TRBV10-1,TGCGCCAGCAGTGGGGGTCAGGGCGGGGGCCCAGATACGCAGTATTTT,CASSGGQGGGPDTQYF
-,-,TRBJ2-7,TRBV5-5,TGTGCCAGCAGCTACAACGAATACGAGCAGTACTTC,CASSYNEYEQYF
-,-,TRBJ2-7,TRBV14,TGTGCCAGCAGCCGGAGAGGGTTCACTGGCGAGCAGTACTTC,CASSRRGFTGEQYF